Below, one T cell receptor (beta chain) is given with its context. Its antigen specificity is not known. Qualities for individual bases were not recorded, and no much larger clone is one base off. Receptors were amplified or captured by RT-PCR. Sequencing was carried out with an Illumina HiSeq 2500. TCRdb reworked the public reads: Q25 trimming with fastp, MiXCR clone assembly, productive beta chains retained. All rows with the same CDR3 protein become a single entry with the most common DNA and genes. The sample contains hundreds of thousands of distinct CDR3 sequences, 16% of them found a single time. In total, the top ten clones hold less than 4% of the sample. This specimen comes from a study of response to subunit inactivated influenza vaccine (dated by TCRdb to 2017 to 2018). Regarding the study in general: Deep quantitative T cell receptor repertoire profiling was used in the study to track responses to a trivalent subunit inactivated influenza vaccine.

What the work shows at the level of the full study, not this receptor alone: The authors suggested that each seasonal influenza vaccination may recruit only a limited number of new T cells.

This TCR was recovered from a man between 50 and 75 years old who received an inactivated influenza vaccine. Donor details come from another sample of the same person, matched by shared clones. The material sequenced was CD4+ T cells sorted from PBMCs, taken approximately 25 months after vaccination.

The CDR3 region reads CASRLGALSSYEQYF. The DNA reads as follows: TGTGCCAGCAGACTCGGGGCCTTGAGTTCCTACGAGCAGTACTTC. Rearrangement joined TRBV7-2 to TRBJ2-7; the D gene is possibly TRBD1 or TRBD2, with 5 bases matching each. From its cysteine to its phenylalanine, the CDR3 spans 15 amino acids. This entry keeps only the CDR3 DNA: 45 bases, framed from base 1. The germline V gene encodes CDR1 SGHTA and CDR2 FQGNSA. Trimming takes 6 bases from V and 1 base from J, and the germline ends sit 16 bases apart.